This T cell receptor beta chain comes out of a study of radiation and T cells in renal cell carcinoma. TCRdb's copy holds only in-frame clones and misses some; the assay was immunoSEQ multiplex PCR. The sample records over 9,000 clones, approximately 60% being singletons. The CDR3 consists of 17 residues. With 4 bases clipped from V and 5 bases from J, the junction kept 4 bases outside the gene matches. Per germline, CDR1 MNHNS and CDR2 SASEGT. The treatment denotes: treatment-naive control, cytoreductive nephrectomy. Control tumors came from several females and 11 to 12 males, aged 40 to 82. The receptor was isolated from a man in his sixties with renal cell carcinoma. Sequences were derived from tumor tissue, sampled from a patient whose treatment was nephrectomy without radiotherapy. This sequence joins TRBV6-1 and TRBJ2-2; the match to TRBD2 covers 16 bases. CDR3 loop: CASSGRGLAGGTGELFF. DNA for the CDR3: TGTGCCAGCAGTGGTCGGGGACTAGCGGGGGGGACCGGGGAGCTGTTTTTT.